This record looks at one T cell receptor beta chain sequence and its context. This entry belongs to a study of blood T cell repertoires in COVID-19. Study-level background: The United States, Italy and Spain supplied acute and convalescent COVID-19 samples.

Methods used by the authors: Estimation of nucleated cell counts was performed using reference gene primer amplification. TCRdb's copy holds only in-frame clones and misses some; the assay was immunoSEQ multiplex PCR. That table furnishes V, J and clone size, whereas the DNA furnished D and trimming. Found here are 72,000 or so clones, approximately 85% of them singletons; the top ten hold roughly 32%. Germline V gene lookup returns CDR1 SNHLY and CDR2 FYNNEI. V gave up 5 bases and J gave up 0 bases; unmatched junction bases: 9. CDR3 length equals 17 residues. The TCR comes from a woman of 80 years or more with active or convalescent COVID-19. The sequenced sample was peripheral blood. The chain carries TRBV2 and TRBJ1-4, with 7 positions matching TRBD1. CDR3 sequence: CASSKRTGVTTNEKLFF. As DNA, the CDR3 is TGTGCCAGCAGTAAACGAACAGGGGTTACAACTAATGAAAAACTGTTTTTT.